The subject of this entry is one T cell receptor (beta chain). At the DNA level, this CDR3 is encoded by other sequences in the same sample as well. Method: immunoSEQ multiplex PCR; TCRdb's copy keeps in-frame clones and lacks some. The sample holds some 240,000 clones, 85% to 90% seen once. The record originates from a study of blood T cell repertoires in COVID-19. Material: peripheral blood. The TCR was taken from a woman aged 55-70 years with COVID-19, enrolled during active disease.

This CDR3 is CASSLEQGAAANEKLFF. DNA of the CDR3: TGCGCCAGCAGCTTGGAGCAGGGGGCGGCGGCTAATGAAAAACTGTTTTTT. This chain uses TRBV5-1 with TRBJ1-4; 8 positions agree with TRBD1. The germline gives CDR1 SGHRS, CDR2 YFSETQ. The CDR3 runs to 17 residues. After removal of 0 bases from V and 3 bases from J, the junction contained 7 bases not matched to a gene. Full variable domain (rest looked up from reference TRBV5-1 and TRBJ1-4): KAGVTQTPRYLIKTRGQQVTLSCSPISGHRSVSWYQQTPGQGLQFLFEYFSETQRNKGNFPGRFSGRQFSNSRSEMNVSTLELGDSALYLCASSLEQGAAANEKLFFGSGTQLSVL.